This T cell receptor (beta chain) was captured in a study of shared clonotypes between healthy human individuals. Study-wide results and limits: The study generally estimated greater richness for naive than memory subsets. The represented genetic and exposure-history diversity was limited by the small number of donors.

Concerning this clone itself: Its antigen is currently unknown.

After removal of 5 bases from V and 3 bases from J, the junction contained 5 bases not matched to a gene. Per the germline V gene, CDR1 is SGHAT and CDR2 is FQNNGV. This CDR3 comprises 14 residues. Deep level was the assay's run setting. Profiled with immunoSEQ multiplex PCR; TCRdb holds only in-frame clones, not every one. This sample has millions of clones, with around 96% found just once. The naive CD8 population came from CD45RO-negative cells selected for CCR7, without terminally differentiated effector memory CD45RA+ cells. Every one of the donors was a Caucasian adult that lived in Nashville, Tennessee.

Input material: naive CD8+ T cells sorted from blood. This clonotype was sampled from a man aged 18-30 years in good health. This chain joins TRBV11-2 and TRBJ2-7, with 9 bases fitting TRBD2. Here the CDR3 DNA reads TGTGCCAGCAGCCCTAGCGGGGATTACTACGAGCAGTACTTC. Encoded protein: CASSPSGDYYEQYF.